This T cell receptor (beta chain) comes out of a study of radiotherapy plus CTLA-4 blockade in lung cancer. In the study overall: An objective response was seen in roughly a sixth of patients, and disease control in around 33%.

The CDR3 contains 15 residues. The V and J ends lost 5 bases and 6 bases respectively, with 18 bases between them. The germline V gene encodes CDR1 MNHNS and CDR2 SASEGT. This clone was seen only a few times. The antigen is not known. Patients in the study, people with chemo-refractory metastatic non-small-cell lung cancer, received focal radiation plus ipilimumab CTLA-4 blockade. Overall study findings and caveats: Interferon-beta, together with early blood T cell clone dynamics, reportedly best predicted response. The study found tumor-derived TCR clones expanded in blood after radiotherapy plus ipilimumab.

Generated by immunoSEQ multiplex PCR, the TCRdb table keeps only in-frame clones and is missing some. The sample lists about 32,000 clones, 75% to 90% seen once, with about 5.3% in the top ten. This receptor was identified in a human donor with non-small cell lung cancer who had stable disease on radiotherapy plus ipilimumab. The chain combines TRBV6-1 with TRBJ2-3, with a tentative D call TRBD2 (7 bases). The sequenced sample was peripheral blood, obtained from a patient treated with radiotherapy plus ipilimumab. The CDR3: CASSSGGLASDTQYF. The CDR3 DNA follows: TGTGCCAGCAGTTCCGGGGGGCTAGCGTCCGATACGCAGTATTTT.